Sequencing of this T cell receptor (beta chain) was carried out in a study of blood T cells in healthy people across ages. Note on this clonotype: What it binds is unknown.

With 5 bases clipped from V and 2 bases from J, the junction kept 10 bases outside the gene matches. The CDR3 contains 16 residues. Germline V gives CDR1 SNHLY, CDR2 FYNNEI. A sample-barcoded 5' primer and a J-beta primer mix were used in a second PCR of roughly 7 to 11 cycles. With 12 random nucleotides, a template-switch adaptor tagged each individual cDNA molecule. In TCRdb, the 5' RACE reads were re-called with MiXCR into one record per CDR3 protein. The table records more than 1,400,000 distinct CDR3 sequences, roughly 40% of them present only once. Findings and caveats of the study: Unsorted PBMCs ruled out conclusive naive versus antigen-experienced comparison.

This receptor was identified in a woman between 18 and 29 years old in good health. The specimen sequenced was blood. The V call is TRBV2, the J call TRBJ2-7; the match to TRBD2 covers 9 bases. CDR3 in amino acids: CASSPLSGSDTYEQYF. In DNA form, the CDR3 reads TGTGCCAGCAGTCCCCTTAGCGGGAGTGATACCTACGAGCAGTACTTC.